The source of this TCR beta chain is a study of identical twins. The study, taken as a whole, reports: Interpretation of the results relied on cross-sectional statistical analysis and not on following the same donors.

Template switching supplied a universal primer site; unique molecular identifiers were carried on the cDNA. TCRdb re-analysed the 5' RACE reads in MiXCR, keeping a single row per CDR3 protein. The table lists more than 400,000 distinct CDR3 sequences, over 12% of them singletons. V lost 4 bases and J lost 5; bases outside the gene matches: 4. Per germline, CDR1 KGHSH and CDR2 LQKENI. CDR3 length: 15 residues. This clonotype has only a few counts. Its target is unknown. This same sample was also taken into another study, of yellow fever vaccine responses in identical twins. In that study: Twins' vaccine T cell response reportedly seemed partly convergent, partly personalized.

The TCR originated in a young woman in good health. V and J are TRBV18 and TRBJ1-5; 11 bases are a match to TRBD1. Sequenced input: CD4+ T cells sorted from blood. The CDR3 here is CASSQGQGEDQPQHF. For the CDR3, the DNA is TGTGCCAGCTCACAGGGACAGGGGGAGGATCAGCCCCAGCATTTT.